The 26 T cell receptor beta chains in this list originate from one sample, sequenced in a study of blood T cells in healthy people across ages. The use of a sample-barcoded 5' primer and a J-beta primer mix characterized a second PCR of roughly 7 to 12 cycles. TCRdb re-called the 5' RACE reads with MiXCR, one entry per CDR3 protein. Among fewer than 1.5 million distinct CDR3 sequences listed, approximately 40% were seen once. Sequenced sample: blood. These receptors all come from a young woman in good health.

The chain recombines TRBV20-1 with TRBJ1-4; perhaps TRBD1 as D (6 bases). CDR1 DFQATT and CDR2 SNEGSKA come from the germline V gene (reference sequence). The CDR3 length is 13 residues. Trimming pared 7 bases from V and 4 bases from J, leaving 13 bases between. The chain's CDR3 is CSVPRTDNEKLFF. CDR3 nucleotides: TGCAGTGTCCCGCGGACAGATAATGAAAAACTGTTTTTT.

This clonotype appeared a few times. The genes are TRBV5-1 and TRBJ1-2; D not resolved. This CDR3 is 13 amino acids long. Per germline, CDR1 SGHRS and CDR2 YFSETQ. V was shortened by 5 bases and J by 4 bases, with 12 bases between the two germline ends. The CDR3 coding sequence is TGCGCCAGCAGGGATCCGGGGAGCTATGGCTACACCTTC. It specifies CASRDPGSYGYTF.

The CDR3 DNA sequence: TGTGCCAGCAGTTTATCGAACAATTCACCCCTCCACTTT. Amino acids: CASSLSNNSPLHF. The rearrangement links TRBV27 to TRBJ1-6; D is undetermined. The CDR3 extends over 13 amino acids. V lost 0 bases and J lost 7, with 4 bases in between. Germline V lookup: CDR1 MNHEY, CDR2 SMNVEV (reference sequence).

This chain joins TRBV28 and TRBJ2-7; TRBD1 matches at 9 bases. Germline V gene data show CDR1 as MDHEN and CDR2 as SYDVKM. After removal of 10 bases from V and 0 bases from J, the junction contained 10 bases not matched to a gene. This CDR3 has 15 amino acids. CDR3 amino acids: CATFDRGFLSYEQYF. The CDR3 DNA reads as TGTGCCACGTTCGACAGGGGGTTCCTCTCCTACGAGCAGTACTTC.

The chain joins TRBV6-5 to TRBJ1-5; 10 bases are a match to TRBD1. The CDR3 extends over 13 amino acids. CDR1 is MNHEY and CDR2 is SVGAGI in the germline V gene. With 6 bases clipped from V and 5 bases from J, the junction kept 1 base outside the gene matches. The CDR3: CASRGQGYQPQHF. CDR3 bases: TGTGCCAGCAGGGGACAGGGGTATCAGCCCCAGCATTTT.

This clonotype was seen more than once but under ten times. The CDR3 nucleotides read TGTGCCAGCAGCTACCGACTAGCGCTGGGGGAGACCCAGTACTTC. It is translated as CASSYRLALGETQYF. The rearrangement uses TRBV27 and TRBJ2-5; 8 bases agree with TRBD2. Germline lookup yields CDR1 MNHEY and CDR2 SMNVEV (reference sequence). CDR3 length: 15 amino acids. J lost 5 bases, V lost 6 bases, and 11 bases had no gene match.

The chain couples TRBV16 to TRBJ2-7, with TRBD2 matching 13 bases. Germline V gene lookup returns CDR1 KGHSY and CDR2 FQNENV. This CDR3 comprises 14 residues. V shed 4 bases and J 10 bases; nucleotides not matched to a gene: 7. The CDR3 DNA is TGTGCCAGCAGCCCCGGGACTAGCGGGGAGTCACAGTACTTC. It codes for CASSPGTSGESQYF.

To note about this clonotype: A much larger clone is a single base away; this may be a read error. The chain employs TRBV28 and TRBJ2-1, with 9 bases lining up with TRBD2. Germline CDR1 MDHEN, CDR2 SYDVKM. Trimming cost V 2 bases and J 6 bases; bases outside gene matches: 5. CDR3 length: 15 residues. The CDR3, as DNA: TGTGCCAGCAGTTTAGCAGCGGGAGGCGTCAATGAGCAGTTCTTC. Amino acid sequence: CASSLAAGGVNEQFF. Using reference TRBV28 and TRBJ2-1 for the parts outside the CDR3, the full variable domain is DVKVTQSSRYLVKRTGEKVFLECVQDMDHENMFWYRQDPGLGLRLIYFSYDVKMKEKGDIPEGYSVSREKKERFSLILESASTNQTSMYLCASSLAAGGVNEQFFGPGTRLTVL.

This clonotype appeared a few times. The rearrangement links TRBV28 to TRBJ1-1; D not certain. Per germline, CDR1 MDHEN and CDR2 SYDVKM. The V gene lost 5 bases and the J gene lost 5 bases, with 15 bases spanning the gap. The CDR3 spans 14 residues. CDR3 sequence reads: CASSPPVVGTEAFF. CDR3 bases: TGTGCCAGCAGTCCCCCGGTTGTTGGGACTGAAGCTTTCTTT.

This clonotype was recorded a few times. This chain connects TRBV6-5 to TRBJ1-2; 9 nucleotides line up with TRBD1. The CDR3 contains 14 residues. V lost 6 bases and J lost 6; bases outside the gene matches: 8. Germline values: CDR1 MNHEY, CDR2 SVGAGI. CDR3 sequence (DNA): TGTGCCAGCAGCAATGACAGGGGGGTCGATGGCTACACCTTC. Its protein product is CASSNDRGVDGYTF.

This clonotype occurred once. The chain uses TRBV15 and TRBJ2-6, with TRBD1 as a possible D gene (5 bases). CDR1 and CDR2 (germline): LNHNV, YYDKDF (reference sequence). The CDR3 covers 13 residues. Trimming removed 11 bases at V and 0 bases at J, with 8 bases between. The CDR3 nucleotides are TGTGCCGTAAGGGGCTCTGGGGCCAACGTCCTGACTTTC. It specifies CAVRGSGANVLTF.

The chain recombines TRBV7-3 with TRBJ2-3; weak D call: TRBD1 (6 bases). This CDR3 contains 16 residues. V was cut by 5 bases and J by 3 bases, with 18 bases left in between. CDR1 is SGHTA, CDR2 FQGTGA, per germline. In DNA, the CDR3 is TGTGCCAGCAGCCCGACAGGCCCTTACCAAACAGATACGCAGTATTTT. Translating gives CASSPTGPYQTDTQYF.

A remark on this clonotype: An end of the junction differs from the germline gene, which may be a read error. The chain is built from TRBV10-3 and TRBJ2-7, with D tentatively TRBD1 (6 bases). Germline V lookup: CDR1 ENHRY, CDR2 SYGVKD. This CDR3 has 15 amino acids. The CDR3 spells CAVSESRGGGYEQYF. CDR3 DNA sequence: TGTGCCGTCAGTGAGTCAAGAGGGGGTGGTTACGAGCAGTACTTC.

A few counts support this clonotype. This CDR3 is CASSSGPHPSYEQYF. The DNA of the CDR3 is TGTGCCAGCAGCTCCGGGCCTCACCCGTCCTACGAGCAGTACTTC. The chain couples TRBV11-2 to TRBJ2-7; D gene uncertain. CDR3 length: 15 residues. V gave up 4 bases and J gave up 1 base, with 14 bases separating them. Germline lookup yields CDR1 SGHAT and CDR2 FQNNGV.

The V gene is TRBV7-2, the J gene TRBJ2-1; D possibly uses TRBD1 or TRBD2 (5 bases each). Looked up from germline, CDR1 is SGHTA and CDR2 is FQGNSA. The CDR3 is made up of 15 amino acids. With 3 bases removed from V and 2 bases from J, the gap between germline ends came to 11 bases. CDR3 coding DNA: TGTGCCAGCAGCTTTCGGCCGGGGCCCTACAATGAGCAGTTCTTC. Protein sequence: CASSFRPGPYNEQFF.

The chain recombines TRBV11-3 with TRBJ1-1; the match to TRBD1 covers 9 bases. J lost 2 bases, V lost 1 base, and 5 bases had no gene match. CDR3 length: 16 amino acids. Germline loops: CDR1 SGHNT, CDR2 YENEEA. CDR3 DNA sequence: TGTGCCAGCAGCTTAGGAGGGACAGGGAAAAACACTGAAGCTTTCTTT. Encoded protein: CASSLGGTGKNTEAFF. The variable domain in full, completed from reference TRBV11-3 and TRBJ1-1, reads EAGVVQSPRYKIIEKKQPVAFWCNPISGHNTLYWYLQNLGQGPELLIRYENEEAVDDSQLPKDRFSAERLKGVDSTLKIQPAELGDSAVYLCASSLGGTGKNTEAFFGQGTRLTVV.

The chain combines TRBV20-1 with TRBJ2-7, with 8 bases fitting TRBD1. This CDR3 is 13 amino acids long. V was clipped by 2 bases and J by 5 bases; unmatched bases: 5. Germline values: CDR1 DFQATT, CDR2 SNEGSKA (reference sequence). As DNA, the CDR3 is TGCAGTGCTAGACAGCAGGGGGCGGACGAGCAGTACTTC. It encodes CSARQQGADEQYF.

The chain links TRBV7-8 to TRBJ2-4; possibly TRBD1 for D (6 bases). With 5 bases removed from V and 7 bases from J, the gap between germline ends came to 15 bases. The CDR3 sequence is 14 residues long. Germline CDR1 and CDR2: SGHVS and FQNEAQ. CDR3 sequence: CASSTRGNGNIQYF. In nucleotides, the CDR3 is TGTGCCAGCAGCACCAGGGGTAATGGGAACATTCAGTACTTC.

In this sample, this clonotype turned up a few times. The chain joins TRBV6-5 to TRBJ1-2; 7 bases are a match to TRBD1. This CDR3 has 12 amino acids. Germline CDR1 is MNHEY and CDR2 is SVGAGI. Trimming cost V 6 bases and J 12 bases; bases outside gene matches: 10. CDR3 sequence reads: CASSRQGLLNTF. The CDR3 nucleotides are TGTGCCAGCAGCCGACAGGGCCTTTTGAACACCTTC.

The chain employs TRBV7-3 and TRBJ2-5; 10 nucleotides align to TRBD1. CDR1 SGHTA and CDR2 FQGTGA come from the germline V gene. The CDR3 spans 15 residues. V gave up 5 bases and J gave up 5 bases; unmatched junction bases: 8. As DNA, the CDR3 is TGTGCCAGCAGCCACACCGGGACAGGGGTGGAGACCCAGTACTTC. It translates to CASSHTGTGVETQYF. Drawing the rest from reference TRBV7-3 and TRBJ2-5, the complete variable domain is GAGVSQTPSNKVTEKGKYVELRCDPISGHTALYWYRQSLGQGPEFLIYFQGTGAADDSGLPNDRFFAVRPEGSVSTLKIQRTERGDSAVYLCASSHTGTGVETQYFGPGTRLLVL.

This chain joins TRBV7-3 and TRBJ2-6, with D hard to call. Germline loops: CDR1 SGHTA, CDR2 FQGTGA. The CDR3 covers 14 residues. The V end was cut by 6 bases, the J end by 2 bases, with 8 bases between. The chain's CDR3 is CASRPNTGANVLTF. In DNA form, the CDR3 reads TGTGCCAGCAGACCCAACACTGGGGCCAACGTCCTGACTTTC.

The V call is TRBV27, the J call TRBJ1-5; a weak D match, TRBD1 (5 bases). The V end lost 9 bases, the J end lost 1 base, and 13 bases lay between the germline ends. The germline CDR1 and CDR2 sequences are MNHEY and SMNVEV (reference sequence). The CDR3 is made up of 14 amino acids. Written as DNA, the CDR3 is TGTGCCAGGGTCCCGGGGCCAAGCAATCAGCCCCAGCATTTT. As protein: CARVPGPSNQPQHF.

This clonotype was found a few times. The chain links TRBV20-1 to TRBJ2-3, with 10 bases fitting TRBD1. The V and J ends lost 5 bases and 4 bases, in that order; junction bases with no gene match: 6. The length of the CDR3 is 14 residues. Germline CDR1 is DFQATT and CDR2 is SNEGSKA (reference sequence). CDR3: CSASGTGEPDTQYF. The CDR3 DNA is TGCAGTGCTTCCGGGACAGGGGAGCCAGATACGCAGTATTTT.

CDR3 sequence (DNA): TGCAGTGCTAGAGTAGGCGGGGTCTATGGCTACACCTTC. Translated: CSARVGGVYGYTF. The chain carries TRBV20-1 and TRBJ1-2; D is unclear. Germline V gene data show CDR1 as DFQATT and CDR2 as SNEGSKA (reference sequence). The CDR3 is 13 residues long. With 1 base removed from V and 4 bases from J, the gap between germline ends came to 10 bases.

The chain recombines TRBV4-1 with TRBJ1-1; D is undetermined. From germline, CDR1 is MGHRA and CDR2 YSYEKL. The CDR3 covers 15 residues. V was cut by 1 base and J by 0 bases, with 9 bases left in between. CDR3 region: CASSQGWALNTEAFF. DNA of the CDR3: TGCGCCAGCAGCCAAGGTTGGGCATTGAACACTGAAGCTTTCTTT.

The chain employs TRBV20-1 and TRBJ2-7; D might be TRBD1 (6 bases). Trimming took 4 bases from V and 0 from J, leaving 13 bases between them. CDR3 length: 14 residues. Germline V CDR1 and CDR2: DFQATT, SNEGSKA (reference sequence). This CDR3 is CSANRVWGSYEQYF. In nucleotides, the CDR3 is TGCAGTGCTAACAGGGTTTGGGGCTCCTACGAGCAGTACTTC.